Sequencing of this T cell receptor beta chain was carried out in a study of blood T cells in healthy people across ages. Germline CDR1 and CDR2: LGHNA and YNFKEQ. The V and J ends lost 0 bases and 6 bases, in that order; junction bases with no gene match: 7. This CDR3 comprises 16 residues. Alongside a J-beta primer mix, a sample-barcoded 5' primer served in a second PCR lasting roughly 7 to 11 cycles. Each CDR3 protein is one row after TCRdb ran MiXCR on the 5' RACE reads. The sample carries over a million distinct CDR3 sequences, 40% to 50% recorded once. This clonotype was found a few times. Antigen unknown. Overall study results and limits: TCR beta diversity per million T cells fell roughly linearly with age.

The TCR was taken from a woman younger than 35 in good health. V is TRBV4-2 and J is TRBJ1-5; 8 positions match TRBD1. Sequencing was carried out using blood. CDR3 in amino acids: CASSQEAGQGPQPQHF. The CDR3 region has the DNA TGTGCCAGCAGCCAAGAAGCTGGACAGGGCCCTCAGCCCCAGCATTTT.